This entry lists 13 T cell receptor beta chains sequenced from one sample in a study of control samples from healthy donors and cancer patients. The data were produced by immunoSEQ multiplex PCR, yet TCRdb's version contains in-frame clones alone and is incomplete. The sample records some 140,000 clones, about 90% being singletons. Material: PBMCs. The receptor set was obtained from a man aged 50-59 years with head and neck cancer.

This chain connects TRBV28 to TRBJ2-7; D is perhaps TRBD1 or TRBD2 (5 bases each). Between the trimmed V and J ends, which lost 5 bases and 0 bases, there was a span of 17 bases. The CDR3 extends over 16 amino acids. CDR1 and CDR2 from the germline V gene are MDHEN and SYDVKM. The CDR3, as DNA: TGTGCCAGCAGTGACCCGTCGGGGACCCTCTCCTACGAGCAGTACTTC. It codes for CASSDPSGTLSYEQYF.

This chain joins TRBV6-5 and TRBJ1-1; a possible D gene is TRBD1 (5 bases). V was clipped by 6 bases and J by 13 bases, with 15 bases between them. There are 11 residues in the CDR3. Germline V lookup: CDR1 MNHEY, CDR2 SVGAGI. This CDR3 reads CASRYRDGYFF. The CDR3 DNA reads TGTGCCAGCAGGTACCGGGACGGTTATTTCTTT.

The chain joins TRBV5-1 to TRBJ1-6, with 8 bases that match TRBD1. This CDR3 region has 15 residues. J was trimmed by 9 bases and V by 4 bases; bases with no gene match: 9. Germline assignment: CDR1 SGHRS and CDR2 YFSETQ. CDR3 sequence (DNA): TGCGCCAGCAGCGACCGGACAGGGAGGGGTTCACCCCTCCACTTT. As protein: CASSDRTGRGSPLHF.

This rearrangement joins TRBV7-2 to TRBJ1-2; 7 bases fit TRBD1. Germline V gene sequence: CDR1 SGHTA, CDR2 FQGNSA. With 1 base clipped from V and 8 bases from J, the junction kept 4 bases outside the gene matches. The CDR3 sequence is 13 residues long. The CDR3 sequence: CASSLVRTGGYTF. The CDR3 region has the DNA TGTGCCAGCAGCTTAGTAAGGACAGGCGGCTACACCTTC. The entire variable domain, with the rest obtained from reference TRBV7-2 and TRBJ1-2, is as follows: GAGVSQSPSNKVTEKGKDVELRCDPISGHTALYWYRQSLGQGLEFLIYFQGNSAPDKSGLPSDRFSAERTGGSVSTLTIQRTQQEDSAVYLCASSLVRTGGYTFGSGTRLTVV.

The rearrangement joins TRBV7-6 to TRBJ2-3; D uncertain. Germline V lookup: CDR1 SGHVS, CDR2 FNYEAQ. Trimming cost V 3 bases and J 0 bases, with 10 bases left between them. CDR3 length: 15 residues. CDR3 DNA sequence: TGTGCCAGCAGCTTCTTGGGCGGTAGCACAGATACGCAGTATTTT. It encodes CASSFLGGSTDTQYF.

The rearrangement uses TRBV29-1 and TRBJ2-1; possible D gene TRBD2, 5 bases. This CDR3 has 18 amino acids. Germline CDR1 reads SQVTM; CDR2 reads ANQGSEA. Trimming left V 6 bases short and J 3 bases short, with 27 bases between. The CDR3 reads CSVAESTGVAARYNEQFF. Here the CDR3 DNA reads TGCAGCGTAGCTGAGTCCACCGGGGTAGCAGCGCGCTACAATGAGCAGTTCTTC.

The sample holds one count of this clone. The CDR3 is CASSQGLAGPSSYEQYF. In DNA, the CDR3 is TGTGCCAGCAGCCAGGGACTAGCGGGGCCTTCCTCCTACGAGCAGTACTTC. This chain connects TRBV4-2 to TRBJ2-7; 13 bases agree with TRBD2. The CDR3 spans 17 residues. The V gene end was trimmed by 3 bases and the J gene end by 0 bases; junction bases not matched to a gene: 5. CDR1 is LGHNA and CDR2 is YNFKEQ in the germline V gene.

The chain combines TRBV19 with TRBJ1-6; D is undetermined. The V gene's germline CDR1 is LNHDA and CDR2 SQIVND (reference sequence). V was trimmed by 4 bases and J by 6 bases, leaving 22 bases between them. This CDR3 is built from 18 residues. This chain's CDR3 is CASSTPQVPPQSNSPLHF. The CDR3 nucleotides are TGTGCCAGTAGTACCCCCCAGGTCCCACCCCAGAGTAATTCACCCCTCCACTTT.

CDR3 in amino acids: CASRPSANEQFF. The CDR3 DNA reads as TGTGCCAGCCGACCCAGCGCAAATGAGCAGTTCTTC. The V call is TRBV2, the J call TRBJ2-1; no firm D call. This CDR3 is 12 amino acids long. Germline V lookup: CDR1 SNHLY, CDR2 FYNNEI. V lost 8 bases and J 7 bases, leaving 12 bases between the germline ends.

This chain uses TRBV7-9 with TRBJ2-7, with 7 positions matching TRBD2. The germline gives CDR1 SEHNR, CDR2 FQNEAQ (reference sequence). This CDR3 region has 13 residues. V trimming: 3 bases; J trimming: 3 bases; junction bases outside the gene matches: 2. CDR3 in amino acids: CASSFAGVYEQYF. As DNA, the CDR3 is TGTGCCAGCAGCTTTGCGGGGGTCTACGAGCAGTACTTC.

The J gene is TRBJ2-5, the V gene TRBV7-9, with D uncertain. The CDR3 covers 14 residues. Trimming took off 5 bases at V and 4 bases at J, with 14 bases between the two ends. Germline loops: CDR1 SEHNR, CDR2 FQNEAQ (reference sequence). The CDR3 region has the DNA TGTGCCAGCAGCGCTCGTTCCCGGGCAGAGACCCAGTACTTC. Protein: CASSARSRAETQYF.

The chain has TRBV5-1 and TRBJ1-1; no clear D. This CDR3 has 12 residues. V was cut by 3 bases and J by 2 bases, with 5 bases left in between. CDR1 is SGHRS, CDR2 YFSETQ, per germline. As DNA, the CDR3 is TGCGCCAGCAGCTCTCAAAACACTGAAGCTTTCTTT. This codes for CASSSQNTEAFF.

This clone has more than one count but fewer than ten. The rearrangement joins TRBV2 to TRBJ2-1; D gene uncertain. V lost 4 bases to trimming and J lost 5 bases, with 3 bases between them. Germline assignment: CDR1 SNHLY and CDR2 FYNNEI. The CDR3 contains 11 residues. In nucleotides, the CDR3 is TGTGCCAGCAGTGCTAACAATGAGCAGTTCTTC. This gives the protein CASSANNEQFF.